This entry features one T cell receptor (beta chain) sequence. Per the original data handling: Scientists estimated how many nucleated cells there were by amplifying reference gene primers. Assay: immunoSEQ multiplex PCR; the TCRdb copy retains only in-frame clones and omits some. D and trimming come from the DNA, and the V and J calls and clone size come from that table. This sample has around 620,000 clones, with about 87% found just once. The CDR3 length is 15 residues. CDR1 and CDR2 from the germline V gene are SGHRS and YFSETQ. V was shortened by 0 bases and J by 4 bases, with 13 bases between the two germline ends. The data derive from a study of blood T cell repertoires in COVID-19. Study in general: From the United States, Italy and Spain came samples of acute and convalescent COVID-19. The cDNA or gDNA used as material had been derived from T cells, B-cell-depleted T cells, or PBMCs.

The sample taken for sequencing was peripheral blood. V usage is TRBV5-1 and J usage is TRBJ1-2, with D perhaps TRBD1 (6 bases). The sequence was collected from a woman younger than 35 with acute or convalescent COVID-19. The CDR3 DNA sequence: TGCGCCAGCAGCTTGGGCAGGGGTGAACCCTATGGCTACACCTTC. This translates into CASSLGRGEPYGYTF.